Sequencing of this T cell receptor beta chain was carried out in a study of Ad26.COV2.S vaccination and SARS-CoV-2 variants. Comment on this clone: As yet, its antigen is unknown.

Study-wide results and caveats: Whether participants received vaccine or placebo, their non-spike TCR breadth was similar. Total T cell responses may have been underestimated by the TCR breadth and depth analyses.

Clones were sequenced by immunoSEQ multiplex PCR, and TCRdb holds only the in-frame ones, with some missing. This sample yields 150,000 to 200,000 clones, of which 70% to 90% are seen a single time; 5% to 6.5% belongs to the top ten. This CDR3 is built from 15 residues. Germline CDR1 is SGHNT and CDR2 is YYREEE (reference sequence). V was clipped by 4 bases and J by 2 bases, with 14 bases between them. The chain combines TRBV5-4 with TRBJ2-3, with a possible D match to TRBD1 (6 bases). The specimen was peripheral blood, collected after recovery from COVID-19. The TCR was taken from a human donor who had recovered from COVID-19. CDR3 protein: CASSTETGTTDTQYF. As DNA, the CDR3 is TGTGCCAGCAGCACCGAGACAGGAACCACAGATACGCAGTATTTT.